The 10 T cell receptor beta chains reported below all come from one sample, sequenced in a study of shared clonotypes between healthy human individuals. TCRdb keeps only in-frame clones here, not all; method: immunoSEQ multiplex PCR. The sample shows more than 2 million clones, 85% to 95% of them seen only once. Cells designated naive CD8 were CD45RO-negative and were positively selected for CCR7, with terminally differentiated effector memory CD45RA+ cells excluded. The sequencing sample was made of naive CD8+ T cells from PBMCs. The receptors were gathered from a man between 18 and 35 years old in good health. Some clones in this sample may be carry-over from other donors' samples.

CDR3 region: CASSIPSGTPYNEQFF. CDR3 nucleotides: TGTGCCAGCAGCATCCCTAGCGGGACGCCCTACAATGAGCAGTTCTTC. The chain combines TRBV9 with TRBJ2-1, with 9 bases lining up with TRBD2. Germline V CDR1 and CDR2: SGDLS, YYNGEE. The CDR3 sequence is 16 residues long. The V and J ends lost 4 bases and 2 bases, in that order; junction bases with no gene match: 7. Full variable domain (missing parts from reference TRBV9 and TRBJ2-1): DSGVTQTPKHLITATGQRVTLRCSPRSGDLSVYWYQQSLDQGLQFLIQYYNGEERAKGNILERFSAQQFPDLHSELNLSSLELGDSALYFCASSIPSGTPYNEQFFGPGTRLTVL.

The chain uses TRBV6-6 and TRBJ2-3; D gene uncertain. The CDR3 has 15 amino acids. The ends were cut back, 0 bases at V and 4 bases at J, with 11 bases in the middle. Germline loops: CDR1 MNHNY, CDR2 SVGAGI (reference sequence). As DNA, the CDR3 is TGTGCCAGCAGTTACTCTAGGTGGGTCGCAGATACGCAGTATTTT. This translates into CASSYSRWVADTQYF.

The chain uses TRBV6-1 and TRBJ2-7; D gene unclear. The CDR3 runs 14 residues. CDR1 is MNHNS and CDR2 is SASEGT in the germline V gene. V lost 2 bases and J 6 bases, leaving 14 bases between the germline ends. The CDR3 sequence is CASSESFRPPEQYF. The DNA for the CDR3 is TGTGCCAGCAGTGAATCTTTCAGGCCCCCCGAGCAGTACTTC.

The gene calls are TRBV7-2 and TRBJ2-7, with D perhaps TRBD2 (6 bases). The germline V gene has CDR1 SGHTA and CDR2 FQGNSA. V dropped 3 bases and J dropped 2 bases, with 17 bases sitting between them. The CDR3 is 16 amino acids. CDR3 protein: CASSFSLAALPYEQYF. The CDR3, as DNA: TGTGCCAGCAGCTTCTCGTTAGCGGCGCTCCCCTACGAGCAGTACTTC.

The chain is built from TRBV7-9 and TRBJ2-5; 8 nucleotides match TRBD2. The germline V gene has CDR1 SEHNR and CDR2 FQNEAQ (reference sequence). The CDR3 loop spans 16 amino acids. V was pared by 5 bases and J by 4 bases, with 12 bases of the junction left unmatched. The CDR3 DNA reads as TGTGCCAGCAGCACCACCTCGACTAGCGCTGCAGAGACCCAGTACTTC. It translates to CASSTTSTSAAETQYF.

The CDR3 reads CASSFGDRPNEQYF. The CDR3 DNA follows: TGTGCCAGCAGTTTTGGGGACAGGCCCAACGAGCAGTACTTC. The chain recombines TRBV28 with TRBJ2-7, with 8 bases fitting TRBD1. Germline V CDR1 and CDR2: MDHEN, SYDVKM. The CDR3 has 14 residues. Trimming removed 3 bases from V and 5 bases from J; junction bases left unmatched: 6.

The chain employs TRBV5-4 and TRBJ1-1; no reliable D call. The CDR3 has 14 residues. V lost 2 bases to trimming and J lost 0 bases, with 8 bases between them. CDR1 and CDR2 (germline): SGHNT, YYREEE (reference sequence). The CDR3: CASSLTGMNTEAFF. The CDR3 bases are TGTGCCAGCAGCTTAACGGGGATGAACACTGAAGCTTTCTTT. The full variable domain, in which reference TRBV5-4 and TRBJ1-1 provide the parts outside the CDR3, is ETGVTQSPTHLIKTRGQQVTLRCSSQSGHNTVSWYQQALGQGPQFIFQYYREEENGRGNFPPRFSGLQFPNYSSELNVNALELDDSALYLCASSLTGMNTEAFFGQGTRLTVV.

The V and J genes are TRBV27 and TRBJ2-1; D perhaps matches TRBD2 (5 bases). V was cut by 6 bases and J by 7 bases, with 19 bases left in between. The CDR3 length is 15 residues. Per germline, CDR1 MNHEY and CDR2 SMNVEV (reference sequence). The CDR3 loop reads CASRGLSRGWNEQFF. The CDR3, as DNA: TGTGCCAGCAGGGGCTTGTCCCGAGGGTGGAATGAGCAGTTCTTC.

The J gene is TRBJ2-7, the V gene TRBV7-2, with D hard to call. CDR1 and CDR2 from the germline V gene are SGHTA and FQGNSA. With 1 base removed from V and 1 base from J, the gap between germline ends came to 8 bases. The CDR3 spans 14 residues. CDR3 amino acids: CASSLGSRSYEQYF. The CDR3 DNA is TGTGCCAGCAGCTTAGGGAGCAGATCCTACGAGCAGTACTTC.

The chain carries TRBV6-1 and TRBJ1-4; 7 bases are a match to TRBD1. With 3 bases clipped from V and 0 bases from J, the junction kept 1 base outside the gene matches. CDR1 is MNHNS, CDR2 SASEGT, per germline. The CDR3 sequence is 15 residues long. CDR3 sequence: CASSDGQATNEKLFF. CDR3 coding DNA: TGTGCCAGCAGTGACGGACAGGCAACTAATGAAAAACTGTTTTTT.